This entry describes one T cell receptor beta chain. The sample originates from a study of control samples from healthy donors and cancer patients. The repertoire was sequenced with immunoSEQ multiplex PCR; TCRdb's copy has only in-frame clones and lacks some. The top ten hold 1.4% to 1.5% of the sample, which has 170,000 or so clones, roughly 93% seen once. The TCR originated in a man younger than 30 in good health. Sequences were obtained from blood.

CDR3 sequence reads: CASSERQHLSEAFF. For the CDR3, the DNA is TGTGCCAGCAGTGAAAGACAACACCTCTCTGAAGCTTTCTTT. The V gene is TRBV2, the J gene TRBJ1-1; D gene ambiguous. The germline V gene has CDR1 SNHLY and CDR2 FYNNEI. V was trimmed by 2 bases and J by 6 bases, leaving 13 bases between them. The CDR3 is made up of 14 amino acids.